The present TCR beta chain was sequenced within a study of blood T cell repertoires in COVID-19. In the study overall: COVID-19 samples from acute and convalescent phases originated in the United States, Italy and Spain.

The length of the CDR3 is 16 residues. CDR1 and CDR2 (germline): MNHEY, SVGAGI. With 0 bases clipped from V and 8 bases from J, the junction kept 12 bases outside the gene matches. The repertoire was sequenced with immunoSEQ multiplex PCR; TCRdb's copy has only in-frame clones and lacks some. The table shows approximately 140,000 clones, with 87% occurring only once. Sequencing used peripheral blood. The rearrangement links TRBV6-5 to TRBJ1-2, with 7 bases identical to TRBD1. This TCR derives from a woman aged 60-75 years with active or convalescent COVID-19. CDR3: CASSYSDRTGATGYTF. CDR3 bases: TGTGCCAGCAGTTACTCGGATCGAACAGGGGCTACGGGCTACACCTTC.